The 25 T cell receptor beta chains reported below all come from one sample, sequenced in a study of beta chain features in type 1 diabetes. Expressed TCRB transcripts got sequenced, as all isolated RNA was reverse transcribed. TCRdb keeps only in-frame clones here, not all; method: immunoSEQ multiplex PCR. This sample has roughly 150,000 clones, with 7% to 10% found just once. The sequencing input was central memory CD4+ T cells from blood. The origin of the receptors is a woman younger than 30 in good health.

The genes are TRBV7-3 and TRBJ1-1; 7 bases fit TRBD1. Trimming took 4 bases from V and 4 from J; bases not matched to a gene: 3. The CDR3 contains 13 residues. From germline, CDR1 is SGHTA and CDR2 FQGTGA. The CDR3 protein is CASSSQGSTEAFF. CDR3 nucleotides: TGTGCCAGCAGCTCACAGGGGAGCACTGAAGCTTTCTTT.

The J gene is TRBJ1-2, the V gene TRBV20-1; a weak D match, TRBD1 (6 bases). Trimming shortened V by 6 bases and J by 5 bases, and 10 bases separated the two germline ends. The CDR3 covers 11 residues. Germline CDR1 and CDR2: DFQATT and SNEGSKA (reference sequence). DNA of the CDR3: TGCAGTGCAACGACAGGATATGGCTACACCTTC. It yields the protein CSATTGYGYTF.

Only a few counts were recorded for this clone. This sequence joins TRBV25-1 and TRBJ2-1; 11 bases are shared with TRBD1. The CDR3 is 12 amino acids. From germline, CDR1 is MGHDK and CDR2 SYGVNS. After removal of 8 bases from V and 10 bases from J, the junction contained 4 bases not matched to a gene. The chain's CDR3 is CASGQGAREQFF. Here the CDR3 DNA reads TGTGCCAGCGGACAGGGGGCGAGGGAGCAGTTCTTC.

This sequence joins TRBV7-6 and TRBJ2-3; tentative D call: TRBD1 (5 bases). Trimming took off 7 bases at V and 2 bases at J, with 16 bases between the two ends. CDR1 is SGHVS and CDR2 is FNYEAQ in the germline V gene. The CDR3 runs to 15 residues. In DNA form, the CDR3 reads TGTGCCAGCATAAAACAGGCTGGCTCCACAGATACGCAGTATTTT. Amino acid sequence: CASIKQAGSTDTQYF.

This clone turned up a few times. The V and J genes are TRBV4-3 and TRBJ1-6, with a tentative D call TRBD1 (6 bases). Germline V gene data show CDR1 as LGHNA and CDR2 as YSLEER. Trimming shortened V by 0 bases and J by 10 bases, and 16 bases separated the two germline ends. This CDR3 spans 16 amino acids. CDR3 sequence reads: CASSQDLTGLSSPLHF. CDR3 coding DNA: TGCGCCAGCAGCCAAGATCTTACAGGGTTAAGCTCACCCCTCCACTTT.

CDR3 region: CASASRTSDETQYF. The CDR3, as DNA: TGTGCCAGCGCTTCCCGGACTAGCGATGAGACCCAGTACTTC. The genes are TRBV11-2 and TRBJ2-5; 9 bases agree with TRBD2. The CDR3 covers 14 residues. J lost 5 bases, V lost 8 bases, and 9 bases had no gene match. Germline V lookup: CDR1 SGHAT, CDR2 FQNNGV.

Remarks on this clone: The same CDR3 is also encoded by other DNA sequences in this sample. V usage is TRBV7-9 and J usage is TRBJ1-1; 7 nucleotides match TRBD1. The CDR3 covers 13 residues. The germline gives CDR1 SEHNR, CDR2 FQNEAQ (reference sequence). The ends lost 3 bases at V and 3 bases at J; junction bases unmatched: 1. The CDR3 sequence: CASSFTGDTEAFF. The CDR3 bases are TGTGCCAGCAGCTTTACAGGGGACACTGAAGCTTTCTTT.

In its sample, this clone was seen a few times. CDR3 DNA: TGTGCCAGCACCTCCGCCGGGGAGCTGTTTTTT. Translating gives CASTSAGELFF. The chain carries TRBV7-8 and TRBJ2-2; D is unclear. Trimming left V 7 bases short and J 6 bases short, with 6 bases between. The CDR3 covers 11 residues. Germline V gives CDR1 SGHVS, CDR2 FQNEAQ.

This clone was observed a handful of times. The rearrangement links TRBV19 to TRBJ1-4, with D hard to call. Germline CDR1 and CDR2: LNHDA and SQIVND (reference sequence). V lost 8 bases and J lost 8, with 18 bases in between. This CDR3 has 14 residues. The CDR3 bases are TGTGCCAGTCGCCTATCCGGAGGAGGGGAAAAACTGTTTTTT. Protein product: CASRLSGGGEKLFF.

Only a few counts were recorded for this clone. CDR3 protein: CASSFDKNYGYTF. Written as DNA, the CDR3 is TGTGCCAGCAGCTTCGACAAGAACTATGGCTACACCTTC. V gene TRBV7-3 combines with J gene TRBJ1-2; D remains ambiguous. Trimming shortened V by 3 bases and J by 2 bases, and 7 bases separated the two germline ends. The CDR3 length is 13 residues. Germline V gives CDR1 SGHTA, CDR2 FQGTGA.

The rearrangement joins TRBV6-1 to TRBJ1-5, with 7 bases fitting TRBD1. V was pared by 0 bases and J by 7 bases, with 15 bases of the junction left unmatched. This CDR3 is 18 amino acids long. Germline V gives CDR1 MNHNS, CDR2 SASEGT. The CDR3, as DNA: TGTGCCAGCAGTGAAGCAGGGTGGACAGGCCTTCTACTCCAGCCCCAGCATTTT. It codes for CASSEAGWTGLLLQPQHF.

A few counts support this clone. J is TRBJ2-7 and V is TRBV30; 7 nucleotides line up with TRBD1. V lost 3 bases and J lost 9; bases outside the gene matches: 14. This CDR3 region has 14 residues. The V gene's germline CDR1 is GTSNPN and CDR2 SVGIG (reference sequence). This chain's CDR3 is CAWSLGQASLGQYF. CDR3 bases: TGTGCCTGGAGCCTAGGACAGGCCTCCCTTGGGCAGTACTTC.

This clone showed up just a few times. The chain has TRBV7-9 and TRBJ2-1, with 11 bases matching TRBD2. The CDR3 has 14 residues. V dropped 5 bases and J dropped 5; count of bases not matched to a gene: 2. CDR1 and CDR2 (germline): SEHNR, FQNEAQ (reference sequence). The CDR3 here is CASSPTSGDNEQFF. CDR3 sequence (DNA): TGTGCCAGCAGCCCGACTAGCGGGGACAATGAGCAGTTCTTC.

This clone appeared a few times. Compared with germline, one end of the junction differs, possibly owing to a read error. This rearrangement joins TRBV6-4 to TRBJ1-1; 9 positions match TRBD1. There are 14 residues in the CDR3. Germline loops: CDR1 MRHNA, CDR2 SNTAGT. CDR3 sequence (DNA): TGTGCCAGCAGTCCGGACAGGGGCTACACAGAAGCTTTCTTT. Translation: CASSPDRGYTEAFF.

This chain links TRBV28 with TRBJ2-2, with unresolved D. The germline V and J ends were trimmed by 5 bases and 5 bases, with 6 bases remaining between them. The CDR3 contains 12 residues. Germline V lookup: CDR1 MDHEN, CDR2 SYDVKM. The DNA for the CDR3 is TGTGCCAGCAGTACTCCTACCGGGGAGCTGTTTTTT. As protein: CASSTPTGELFF. Supplemented by reference TRBV28 and TRBJ2-2, the full variable domain reads DVKVTQSSRYLVKRTGEKVFLECVQDMDHENMFWYRQDPGLGLRLIYFSYDVKMKEKGDIPEGYSVSREKKERFSLILESASTNQTSMYLCASSTPTGELFFGEGSRLTVL.

The chain links TRBV30 to TRBJ1-4, with 11 bases matching TRBD1. There are 15 residues in the CDR3. Germline CDR1 and CDR2: GTSNPN and SVGIG (reference sequence). V was pared by 2 bases and J by 6 bases, with 5 bases of the junction left unmatched. CDR3 nucleotide sequence: TGTGCCTGGAGTAGCGGGACAGGGGGATATGAAAAACTGTTTTTT. Residues: CAWSSGTGGYEKLFF.

V gene TRBV7-9 combines with J gene TRBJ2-7; tentatively, D is TRBD1 (6 bases). Germline values: CDR1 SEHNR, CDR2 FQNEAQ (reference sequence). V was shortened by 4 bases and J by 3 bases, with 16 bases between the two germline ends. The CDR3 is made up of 15 amino acids. The CDR3 sequence: CASSSRGRGDYEQYF. The CDR3 DNA follows: TGTGCCAGCAGCTCCCGGGGCAGGGGAGACTACGAGCAGTACTTC.

This chain joins TRBV14 and TRBJ2-4; 8 bases agree with TRBD1. Germline CDR1 is SGHDN and CDR2 is FVKESK. After removal of 4 bases from V and 9 bases from J, the junction contained 11 bases not matched to a gene. The CDR3 length is 15 residues. DNA of the CDR3: TGTGCCAGCAGCCCATGGACAGGGCGTGGGAGCATTCAGTACTTC. It codes for CASSPWTGRGSIQYF.

The genes are TRBV19 and TRBJ2-5, with no clear D. Germline V lookup: CDR1 LNHDA, CDR2 SQIVND (reference sequence). The V end was cut by 3 bases, the J end by 5 bases, with 10 bases between. This CDR3 contains 13 residues. CDR3 loop: CASSIKPGETQYF. CDR3 DNA: TGTGCCAGTAGTATCAAGCCGGGTGAGACCCAGTACTTC.

V usage is TRBV29-1 and J usage is TRBJ2-7; 10 bases match TRBD1. The V gene's germline CDR1 is SQVTM and CDR2 ANQGSEA. The CDR3 length is 13 residues. With V trimmed by 6 bases and J by 2 bases, 4 bases remained unmatched. Here the CDR3 reads CSVMGTGAYEQYF. The CDR3 DNA sequence: TGCAGCGTCATGGGGACAGGGGCCTACGAGCAGTACTTC.

This clone was counted only a few times. The J gene is TRBJ1-2, the V gene TRBV11-1; tentatively, D is TRBD1 (6 bases). Between the trimmed V and J ends, which lost 5 bases and 3 bases, there was a span of 10 bases. Germline values: CDR1 SGHAT, CDR2 FQDESV (reference sequence). The CDR3 is 13 residues long. CDR3 protein: CASSGQRHYGYTF. The CDR3 coding sequence is TGTGCCAGCAGCGGACAGAGGCACTATGGCTACACCTTC.

J is TRBJ2-5 and V is TRBV4-2; 8 bases line up with TRBD1. The J segment lost 1 base and the V segment lost 0 bases, leaving 4 bases of the junction unmatched. The CDR3 spans 16 residues. The germline V gene encodes CDR1 LGHNA and CDR2 YNFKEQ. The chain's CDR3 is CASSQERTGIQETQYF. Here the CDR3 DNA reads TGTGCCAGCAGCCAAGAGAGGACAGGGATCCAAGAGACCCAGTACTTC.

This clone was detected only a few times. The chain recombines TRBV15 with TRBJ2-3; no definite D call. Trimming took off 4 bases at V and 0 bases at J, with 5 bases between the two ends. CDR1 LNHNV and CDR2 YYDKDF come from the germline V gene (reference sequence). The CDR3 loop spans 13 amino acids. CDR3 bases: TGTGCCACCAGCATTATTAGCACAGATACGCAGTATTTT. It encodes CATSIISTDTQYF.

This clone was counted between two and nine times. The chain combines TRBV12-5 with TRBJ1-1; 8 nucleotides match TRBD1. V gave up 5 bases and J gave up 6 bases; unmatched junction bases: 8. This CDR3 has 14 amino acids. CDR1 is LGHNT, CDR2 FRNRAP, per germline. The CDR3 DNA reads as TGTGCTAGTGGTCCAGGACAGGGAGGGCCTGAAGCTTTCTTT. Translated, it gives CASGPGQGGPEAFF. The full variable domain, completed using reference TRBV12-5 and TRBJ1-1, is DARVTQTPRHKVTEMGQEVTMRCQPILGHNTVFWYRQTMMQGLELLAYFRNRAPLDDSGMPKDRFSAEMPDATLATLKIQPSEPRDSAVYFCASGPGQGGPEAFFGQGTRLTVV.

This clone was seen only once. The chain is built from TRBV2 and TRBJ1-2; perhaps TRBD1 as D (6 bases). The CDR3 is 14 amino acids. Trimming removed 6 bases at V and 4 bases at J, with 15 bases between. CDR1 and CDR2 (germline): SNHLY, FYNNEI. This CDR3 is CASRPPGQSYGYTF. DNA of the CDR3: TGTGCCAGCAGGCCTCCTGGACAGTCCTATGGCTACACCTTC.